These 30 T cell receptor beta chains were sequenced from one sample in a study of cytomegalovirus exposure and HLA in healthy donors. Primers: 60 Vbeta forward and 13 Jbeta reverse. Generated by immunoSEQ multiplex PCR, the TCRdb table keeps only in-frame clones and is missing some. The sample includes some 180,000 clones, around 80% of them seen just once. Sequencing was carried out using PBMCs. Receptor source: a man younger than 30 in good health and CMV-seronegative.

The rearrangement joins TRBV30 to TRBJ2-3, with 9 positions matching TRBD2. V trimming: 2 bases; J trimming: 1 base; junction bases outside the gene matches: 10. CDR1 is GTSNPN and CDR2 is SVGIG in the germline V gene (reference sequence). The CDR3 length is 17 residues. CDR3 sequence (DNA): TGTGCCTGGAGTCGTAGCGGGGGTCCTTCTGGCACAGATACGCAGTATTTT. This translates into CAWSRSGGPSGTDTQYF.

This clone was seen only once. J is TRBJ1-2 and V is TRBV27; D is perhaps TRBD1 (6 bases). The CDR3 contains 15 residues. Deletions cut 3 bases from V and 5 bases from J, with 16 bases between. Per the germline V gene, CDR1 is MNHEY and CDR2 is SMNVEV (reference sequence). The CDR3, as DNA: TGTGCCAGCAGTTTGACGATGGGAGGGGGGTATGGCTACACCTTC. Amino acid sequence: CASSLTMGGGYGYTF.

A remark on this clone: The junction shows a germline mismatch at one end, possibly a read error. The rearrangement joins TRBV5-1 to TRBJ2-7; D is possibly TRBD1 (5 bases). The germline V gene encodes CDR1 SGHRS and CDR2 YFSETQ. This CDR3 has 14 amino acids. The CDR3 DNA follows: TGCGCCAGCAGCCCCATGGGGCTCTCCTGCGAGCAGTACTTC. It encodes CASSPMGLSCEQYF.

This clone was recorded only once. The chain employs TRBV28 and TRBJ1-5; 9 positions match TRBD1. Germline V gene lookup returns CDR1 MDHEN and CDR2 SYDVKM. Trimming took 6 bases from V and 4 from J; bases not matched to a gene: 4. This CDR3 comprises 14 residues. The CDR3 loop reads CASRPGQGNQPQHF. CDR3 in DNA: TGTGCCAGCAGACCCGGACAGGGGAATCAGCCCCAGCATTTT.

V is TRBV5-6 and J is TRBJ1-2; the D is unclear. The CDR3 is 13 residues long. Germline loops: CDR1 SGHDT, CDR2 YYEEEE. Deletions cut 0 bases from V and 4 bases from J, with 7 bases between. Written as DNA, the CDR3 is TGTGCCAGCAGCTTGGCCCCCAGCTATGGCTACACCTTC. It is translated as CASSLAPSYGYTF.

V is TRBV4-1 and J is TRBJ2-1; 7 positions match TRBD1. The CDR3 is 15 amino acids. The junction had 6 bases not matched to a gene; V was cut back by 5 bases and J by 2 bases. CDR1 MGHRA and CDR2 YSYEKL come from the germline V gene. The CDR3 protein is CASSFRQGPYNEQFF. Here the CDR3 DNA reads TGCGCCAGCAGCTTTAGACAGGGTCCCTACAATGAGCAGTTCTTC.

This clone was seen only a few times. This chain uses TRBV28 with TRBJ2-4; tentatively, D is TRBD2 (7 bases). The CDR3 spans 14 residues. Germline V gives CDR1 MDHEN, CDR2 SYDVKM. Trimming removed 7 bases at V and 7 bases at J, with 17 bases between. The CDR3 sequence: CASNPPGGLNIQYF. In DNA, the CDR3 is TGTGCCAGCAACCCCCCCGGGGGGCTGAACATTCAGTACTTC.

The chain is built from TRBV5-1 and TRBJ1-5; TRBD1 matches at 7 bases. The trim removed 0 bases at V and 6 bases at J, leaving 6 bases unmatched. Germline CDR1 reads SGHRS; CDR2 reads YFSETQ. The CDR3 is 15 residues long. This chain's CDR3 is CASSLGDRESQPQHF. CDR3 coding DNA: TGCGCCAGCAGCTTGGGTGACAGGGAGAGTCAGCCCCAGCATTTT.

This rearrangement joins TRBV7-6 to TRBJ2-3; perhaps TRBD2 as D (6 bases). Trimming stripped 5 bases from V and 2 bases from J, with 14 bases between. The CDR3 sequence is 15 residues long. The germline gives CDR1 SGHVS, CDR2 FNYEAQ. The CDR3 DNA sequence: TGTGCCAGCAGCGGAGGCGGGGTTTACACAGATACGCAGTATTTT. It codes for CASSGGGVYTDTQYF. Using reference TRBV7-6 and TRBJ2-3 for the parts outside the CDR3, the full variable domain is GAGVSQSPRYKVTKRGQDVALRCDPISGHVSLYWYRQALGQGPEFLTYFNYEAQQDKSGLPNDRFSAERPEGSISTLTIQRTEQRDSAMYRCASSGGGVYTDTQYFGPGTRLTVL.

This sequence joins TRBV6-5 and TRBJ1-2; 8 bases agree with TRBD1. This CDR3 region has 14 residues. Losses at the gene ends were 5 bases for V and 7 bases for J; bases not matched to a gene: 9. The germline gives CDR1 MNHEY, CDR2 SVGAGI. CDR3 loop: CASSPQGARCGYTF. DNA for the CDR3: TGTGCCAGCAGTCCTCAGGGGGCGCGGTGTGGCTACACCTTC.

The CDR3 is CASSLVGGSNQPQHF. The CDR3 DNA sequence: TGTGCCAGCAGCTTAGTGGGAGGGAGCAATCAGCCCCAGCATTTT. This chain connects TRBV7-8 to TRBJ1-5; D uncertain. From germline, CDR1 is SGHVS and CDR2 FQNEAQ. The CDR3 sequence is 15 residues long. Trimming took 1 base from V and 1 from J, leaving 8 bases between them.

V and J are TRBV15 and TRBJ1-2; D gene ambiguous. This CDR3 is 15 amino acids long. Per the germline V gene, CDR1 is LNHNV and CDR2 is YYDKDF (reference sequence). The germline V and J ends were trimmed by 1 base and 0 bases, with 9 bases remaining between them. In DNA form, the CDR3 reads TGTGCCACCAGCAGAGCCGGGGTTACTAACTATGGCTACACCTTC. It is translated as CATSRAGVTNYGYTF. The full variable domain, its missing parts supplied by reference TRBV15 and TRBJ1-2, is DAMVIQNPRYQVTQFGKPVTLSCSQTLNHNVMYWYQQKSSQAPKLLFHYYDKDFNNEADTPDNFQSRRPNTSFCFLDIRSPGLGDTAMYLCATSRAGVTNYGYTFGSGTRLTVV.

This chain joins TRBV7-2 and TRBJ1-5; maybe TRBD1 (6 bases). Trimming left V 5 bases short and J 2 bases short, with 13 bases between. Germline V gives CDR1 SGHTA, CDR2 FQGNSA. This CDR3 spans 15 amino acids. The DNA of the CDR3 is TGTGCCAGCAGCCCATTGGCAGGGGGCAATCAGCCCCAGCATTTT. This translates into CASSPLAGGNQPQHF.

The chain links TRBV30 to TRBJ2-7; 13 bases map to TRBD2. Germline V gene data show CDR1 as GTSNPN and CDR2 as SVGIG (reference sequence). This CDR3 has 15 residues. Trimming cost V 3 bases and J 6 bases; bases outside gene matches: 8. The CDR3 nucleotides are TGTGCCTGGAGCCGAGGGACTAGCGGGGCCACCGAGCAGTACTTC. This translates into CAWSRGTSGATEQYF.

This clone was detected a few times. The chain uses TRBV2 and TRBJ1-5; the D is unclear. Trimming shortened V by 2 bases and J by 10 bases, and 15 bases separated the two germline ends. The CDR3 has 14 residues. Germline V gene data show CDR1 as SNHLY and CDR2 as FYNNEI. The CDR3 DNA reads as TGTGCCAGCAGTGAACAAACAGTTACTCGACCCCAGCATTTT. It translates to CASSEQTVTRPQHF. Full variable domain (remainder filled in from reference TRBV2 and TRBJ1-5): EPEVTQTPSHQVTQMGQEVILRCVPISNHLYFYWYRQILGQKVEFLVSFYNNEISEKSEIFDDQFSVERPDGSNFTLKIRSTKLEDSAMYFCASSEQTVTRPQHFGDGTRLSIL.

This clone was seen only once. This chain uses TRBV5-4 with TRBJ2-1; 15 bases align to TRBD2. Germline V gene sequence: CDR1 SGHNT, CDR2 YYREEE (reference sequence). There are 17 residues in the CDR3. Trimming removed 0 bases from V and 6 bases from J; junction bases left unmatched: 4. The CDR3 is CASSLGGLAGGVNEQFF. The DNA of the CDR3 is TGTGCCAGCAGCTTGGGCGGACTAGCGGGAGGGGTCAATGAGCAGTTCTTC. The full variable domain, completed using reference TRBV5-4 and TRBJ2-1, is ETGVTQSPTHLIKTRGQQVTLRCSSQSGHNTVSWYQQALGQGPQFIFQYYREEENGRGNFPPRFSGLQFPNYSSELNVNALELDDSALYLCASSLGGLAGGVNEQFFGPGTRLTVL.

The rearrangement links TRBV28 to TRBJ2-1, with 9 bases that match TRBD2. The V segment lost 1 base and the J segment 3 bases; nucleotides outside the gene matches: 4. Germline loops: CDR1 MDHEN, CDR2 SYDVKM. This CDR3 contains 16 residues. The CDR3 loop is CASSLSSGEDYNEQFF. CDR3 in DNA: TGTGCCAGCAGTTTATCTAGCGGGGAGGACTACAATGAGCAGTTCTTC.

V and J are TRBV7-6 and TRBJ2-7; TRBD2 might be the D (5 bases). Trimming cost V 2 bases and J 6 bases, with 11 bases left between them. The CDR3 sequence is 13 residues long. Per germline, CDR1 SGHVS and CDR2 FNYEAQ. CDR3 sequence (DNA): TGTGCCAGCAGCTTATCCGGGGTTGGCGAGCAGTACTTC. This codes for CASSLSGVGEQYF.

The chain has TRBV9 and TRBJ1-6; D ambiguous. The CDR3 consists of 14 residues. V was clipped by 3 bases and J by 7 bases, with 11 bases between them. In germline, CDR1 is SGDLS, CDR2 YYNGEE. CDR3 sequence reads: CASSAGGLNSPLHF. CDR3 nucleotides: TGTGCCAGCAGCGCCGGCGGGCTGAATTCACCCCTCCACTTT.

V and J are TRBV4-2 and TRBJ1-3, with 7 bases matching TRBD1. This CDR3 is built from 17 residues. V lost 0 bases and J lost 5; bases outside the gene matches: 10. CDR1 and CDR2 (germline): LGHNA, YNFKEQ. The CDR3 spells CASSQDLGQGGRNTIYF. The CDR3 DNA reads TGTGCCAGCAGCCAAGACTTAGGGCAGGGGGGTAGAAACACCATATATTTT.

CDR3 nucleotides: TGTGCCTGGAGTGTGTCAGAAGAGACCCAGTACTTC. The encoded protein is CAWSVSEETQYF. V usage is TRBV30 and J usage is TRBJ2-5, with unresolved D. CDR1 is GTSNPN, CDR2 SVGIG, per germline (reference sequence). This CDR3 region has 12 residues. V lost 0 bases, J lost 3 bases, and 5 bases lay in between. The complete variable domain, with remaining parts taken from reference TRBV30 and TRBJ2-5, reads SQTIHQWPATLVQPVGSPLSLECTVEGTSNPNLYWYRQAAGRGLQLLFYSVGIGQISSEVPQNLSASRPQDRQFILSSKKLLLSDSGFYLCAWSVSEETQYFGPGTRLLVL.

The CDR3 loop reads CASSVLAGGGEQFF. CDR3 sequence (DNA): TGTGCCAGCAGTGTTCTAGCGGGAGGGGGGGAGCAGTTCTTC. The chain uses TRBV2 and TRBJ2-1, with 12 bases lining up with TRBD2. CDR3 length equals 14 residues. CDR1 and CDR2 from the germline V gene are SNHLY and FYNNEI. The trim removed 4 bases at V and 10 bases at J, leaving 5 bases unmatched. The entire variable domain, with the rest obtained from reference TRBV2 and TRBJ2-1, is as follows: EPEVTQTPSHQVTQMGQEVILRCVPISNHLYFYWYRQILGQKVEFLVSFYNNEISEKSEIFDDQFSVERPDGSNFTLKIRSTKLEDSAMYFCASSVLAGGGEQFFGPGTRLTVL.

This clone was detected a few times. The chain's CDR3 is CASSLGRGNYEQYF. The CDR3 nucleotides are TGTGCCAGCAGCCTCGGGCGGGGTAACTACGAGCAGTACTTC. The chain recombines TRBV7-2 with TRBJ2-5; possibly TRBD2 for D (6 bases). The J call may be mistaken, given a closer DNA end match to TRBJ2-7. Germline assignment: CDR1 SGHTA and CDR2 FQGNSA. The CDR3 covers 14 residues.

CDR3 in amino acids: CSVEDQAGETQYF. The CDR3 DNA is TGCAGCGTTGAAGATCAGGCAGGGGAGACCCAGTACTTC. The chain combines TRBV29-1 with TRBJ2-5, with D tentatively TRBD1 (5 bases). The CDR3 totals 13 residues. The V end lost 0 bases, the J end lost 5 bases, and 10 bases lay between the germline ends. CDR1 is SQVTM, CDR2 ANQGSEA, per germline.

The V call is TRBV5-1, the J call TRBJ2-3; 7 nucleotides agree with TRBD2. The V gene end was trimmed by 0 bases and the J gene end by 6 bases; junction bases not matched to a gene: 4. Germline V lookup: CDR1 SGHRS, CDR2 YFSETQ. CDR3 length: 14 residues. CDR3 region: CASSLVAGGDTQYF. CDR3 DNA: TGCGCCAGCAGCTTGGTCGCCGGGGGGGATACGCAGTATTTT.

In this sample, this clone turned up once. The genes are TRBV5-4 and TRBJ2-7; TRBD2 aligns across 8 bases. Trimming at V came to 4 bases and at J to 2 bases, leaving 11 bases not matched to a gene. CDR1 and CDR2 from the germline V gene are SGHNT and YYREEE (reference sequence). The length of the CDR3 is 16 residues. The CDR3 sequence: CASSPSREGKTYEQYF. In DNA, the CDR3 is TGTGCCAGCAGCCCCTCCCGGGAGGGGAAAACCTACGAGCAGTACTTC.

This CDR3 is CASSLLGTAQETQYF. CDR3 sequence (DNA): TGTGCCAGCAGCTTATTGGGGACAGCCCAAGAGACCCAGTACTTC. J is TRBJ2-5 and V is TRBV7-9; TRBD1 matches 7 bases. Germline CDR1 is SEHNR and CDR2 is FQNEAQ (reference sequence). V gave up 2 bases and J gave up 1 base; unmatched junction bases: 4. The CDR3 is 15 residues long.

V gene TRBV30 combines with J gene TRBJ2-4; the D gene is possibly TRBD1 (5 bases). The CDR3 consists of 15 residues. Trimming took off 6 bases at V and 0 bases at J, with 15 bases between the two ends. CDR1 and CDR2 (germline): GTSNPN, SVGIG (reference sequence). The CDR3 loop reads CACKQVFLAKNIQYF. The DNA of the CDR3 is TGTGCCTGCAAACAGGTTTTCCTAGCCAAAAACATTCAGTACTTC.

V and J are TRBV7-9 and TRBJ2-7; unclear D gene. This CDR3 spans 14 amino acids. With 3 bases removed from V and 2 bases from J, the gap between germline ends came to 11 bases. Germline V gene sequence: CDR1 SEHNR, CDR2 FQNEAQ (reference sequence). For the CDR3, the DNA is TGTGCCAGCAGCTTTCAGGATGCCACCTACGAGCAGTACTTC. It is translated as CASSFQDATYEQYF.

The CDR3: CASISTGGGIPEAFF. The CDR3 nucleotides read TGTGCCAGCATCTCGACAGGGGGAGGTATCCCTGAAGCTTTCTTT. This chain connects TRBV27 to TRBJ1-1, with TRBD1 matching 9 bases. Germline values: CDR1 MNHEY, CDR2 SMNVEV (reference sequence). The CDR3 length is 15 residues. Trimming took 7 bases from V and 6 from J; bases not matched to a gene: 12.